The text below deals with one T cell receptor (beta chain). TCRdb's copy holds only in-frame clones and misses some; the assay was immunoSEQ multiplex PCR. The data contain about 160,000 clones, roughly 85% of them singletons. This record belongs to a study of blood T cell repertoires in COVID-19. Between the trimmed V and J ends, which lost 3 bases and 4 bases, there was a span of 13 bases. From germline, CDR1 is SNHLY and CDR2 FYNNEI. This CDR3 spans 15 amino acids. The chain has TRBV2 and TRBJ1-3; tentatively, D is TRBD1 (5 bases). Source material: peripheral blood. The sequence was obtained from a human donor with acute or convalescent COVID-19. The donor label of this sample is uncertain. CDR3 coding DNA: TGTGCCAGCAGTGATCGAAGACAGAGGGGAAACACCATATATTTT. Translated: CASSDRRQRGNTIYF.